This entry lists 27 T cell receptor beta chains sequenced from one sample in a study of human T cells and chemical hapten exposure. The time point denotes: patch test 1, 2 weeks after DPC sensitization. Indicated treatment: therapeutic diphenylcyclopropenone sensitization with weekly scalp DPC. TCRdb re-called the RACE reads through MiXCR, storing one row per CDR3 protein. The repertoire holds under 450,000 distinct CDR3 sequences, with approximately 4.4% as singletons. The sequences come from whole blood, collected in connection with sensitization to the hapten diphenylcyclopropenone (DPC). The receptors here all came from a woman in her forties or fifties with alopecia areata. Some clones in this sample may be carry-over from other donors' samples.

The sample holds many counts of this clonotype. The chain combines TRBV5-5 with TRBJ2-7; no firm D call. The germline CDR1 and CDR2 sequences are SGHKS and YYEKEE (reference sequence). The ends were cut back, 0 bases at V and 2 bases at J, with 18 bases in the middle. The CDR3 totals 17 residues. The CDR3 DNA follows: TGTGCCAGCAGCTTGGCAGTAAAGGGTGGGCTCCCCTACGAGCAGTACTTC. This encodes CASSLAVKGGLPYEQYF.

This clonotype has ten or more counts. J is TRBJ2-1 and V is TRBV29-1, with 7 bases fitting TRBD2. The ends lost 0 bases at V and 8 bases at J; junction bases unmatched: 16. Per germline, CDR1 SQVTM and CDR2 ANQGSEA. The CDR3 is 17 residues long. The CDR3 loop reads CSVEDWPGREMFDEQFF. CDR3 nucleotide sequence: TGCAGCGTTGAAGATTGGCCCGGGCGGGAGATGTTCGATGAGCAGTTCTTC.

The chain couples TRBV7-2 to TRBJ2-3, with D possibly called TRBD1 or TRBD2 (5 bases each). This CDR3 is built from 16 residues. V was shortened by 1 base and J by 4 bases, with 15 bases between the two germline ends. Germline-derived CDR1 and CDR2 are SGHTA and FQGNSA. The CDR3 region is CASSLDHGGVADTQYF. The CDR3 DNA reads as TGTGCCAGCAGCTTAGACCATGGGGGAGTTGCAGATACGCAGTATTTT.

Ten or more counts support this clonotype. The rearrangement links TRBV12-3 or TRBV12-4 to TRBJ1-5, with a tentative D call TRBD1 (5 bases). CDR3 length: 14 residues. Trimming pared 2 bases from V and 6 bases from J, leaving 11 bases between. CDR3 sequence reads: CASSLTRGGQPQHF. The CDR3 coding sequence is TGTGCCAGCAGTTTAACGAGGGGAGGTCAGCCCCAGCATTTT.

The chain couples TRBV6-1 to TRBJ1-3; a possible D gene is TRBD1 (5 bases). V lost 2 bases, J lost 0 bases, and 23 bases lay in between. This CDR3 comprises 20 residues. Germline values: CDR1 MNHNS, CDR2 SASEGT. CDR3 protein: CASSELPAGGHTPSGNTIYF. The DNA for the CDR3 is TGTGCCAGCAGTGAATTGCCTGCCGGGGGTCACACACCCTCTGGAAACACCATATATTTT.

Many counts were recorded for this clonotype. The chain employs TRBV6-1 and TRBJ2-3; D gene ambiguous. CDR3 length: 14 residues. CDR1 and CDR2 (germline): MNHNS, SASEGT. V lost 6 bases and J lost 0, with 10 bases in between. The CDR3 nucleotides read TGTGCCAGCAGCCAGGTGGCTAGCACAGATACGCAGTATTTT. It translates to CASSQVASTDTQYF.

Ten or more counts support this clonotype. The genes are TRBV20-1 and TRBJ1-1, with a possible D match to TRBD1 (5 bases). Trimming took 3 bases from V and 7 from J, leaving 15 bases between them. From germline, CDR1 is DFQATT and CDR2 SNEGSKA (reference sequence). CDR3 size: 13 residues. The CDR3 protein is CSASSEGRFEAFF. The CDR3 DNA reads as TGCAGTGCTAGTTCCGAGGGGAGGTTTGAAGCTTTCTTT.

This clonotype has a count of ten or more. This chain connects TRBV5-1 to TRBJ2-1; D call uncertain. The germline V and J ends were trimmed by 0 bases and 0 bases, with 7 bases remaining between them. The germline V gene encodes CDR1 SGHRS and CDR2 YFSETQ. The CDR3 contains 15 residues. For the CDR3, the DNA is TGCGCCAGCAGCTTGGGGACGAGCTCCTACAATGAGCAGTTCTTC. Its translation: CASSLGTSSYNEQFF.

The sample holds many counts of this clonotype. The CDR3 spells CSVKTPSGSTDTQYF. For the CDR3, the DNA is TGCAGCGTCAAAACCCCTAGCGGGAGCACAGATACGCAGTATTTT. The chain has TRBV29-1 and TRBJ2-3; 8 bases line up with TRBD2. J was trimmed by 0 bases and V by 6 bases; bases with no gene match: 8. Germline-derived CDR1 and CDR2 are SQVTM and ANQGSEA. The CDR3 length is 15 residues.

This clonotype showed up many times. The gene calls are TRBV29-1 and TRBJ2-7, with 9 bases identical to TRBD1. This CDR3 spans 13 amino acids. The junction had 6 bases not matched to a gene; V was cut back by 4 bases and J by 5 bases. Looked up from germline, CDR1 is SQVTM and CDR2 is ANQGSEA. CDR3 nucleotide sequence: TGCAGCGTTGCCCAGGGACAGGGCGACGAGCAGTACTTC. Amino acid sequence: CSVAQGQGDEQYF.

At least ten counts were recorded for this clonotype. V and J are TRBV7-2 and TRBJ2-1; no definite D call. CDR1 and CDR2 (germline): SGHTA, FQGNSA. The CDR3 loop spans 12 amino acids. Trimming stripped 1 base from V and 6 bases from J, with 4 bases between. This CDR3 is CASSLDLNEQFF. CDR3 sequence (DNA): TGTGCCAGCAGCTTAGACCTCAATGAGCAGTTCTTC. Drawing the rest from reference TRBV7-2 and TRBJ2-1, the complete variable domain is GAGVSQSPSNKVTEKGKDVELRCDPISGHTALYWYRQSLGQGLEFLIYFQGNSAPDKSGLPSDRFSAERTGGSVSTLTIQRTQQEDSAVYLCASSLDLNEQFFGPGTRLTVL.

This clonotype was seen many times. The chain combines TRBV30 with TRBJ2-1, with a weak D call TRBD2 (6 bases). Germline V lookup: CDR1 GTSNPN, CDR2 SVGIG (reference sequence). V lost 5 bases, J lost 9 bases, and 14 bases lay in between. CDR3 size: 12 residues. CDR3: CAWSAGGVEQFF. The DNA of the CDR3 is TGTGCCTGGTCAGCGGGTGGGGTTGAGCAGTTCTTC.

Ten or more counts support this clonotype. The rearrangement joins TRBV20-1 to TRBJ1-1; D not certain. Trimming took 0 bases from V and 2 from J, leaving 16 bases between them. The CDR3 consists of 16 residues. Germline CDR1 DFQATT, CDR2 SNEGSKA (reference sequence). The chain's CDR3 is CSARDPNRTGNTEAFF. The CDR3 nucleotides are TGCAGTGCTAGAGATCCTAATAGGACGGGAAACACTGAAGCTTTCTTT.

This clonotype was observed many times. The CDR3 nucleotides read TGTGCCAGCAGCTTATATGGGGTTAGCAATCAGCCCCAGCATTTT. Translating it yields CASSLYGVSNQPQHF. The chain is built from TRBV7-2 and TRBJ1-5; D ambiguous. Germline loops: CDR1 SGHTA, CDR2 FQGNSA. The CDR3 is made up of 15 amino acids. V was pared by 2 bases and J by 0 bases, with 8 bases between. The whole variable domain, remainder taken from reference TRBV7-2 and TRBJ1-5, is GAGVSQSPSNKVTEKGKDVELRCDPISGHTALYWYRQSLGQGLEFLIYFQGNSAPDKSGLPSDRFSAERTGGSVSTLTIQRTQQEDSAVYLCASSLYGVSNQPQHFGDGTRLSIL.

The chain couples TRBV2 to TRBJ2-2; no clear D. The CDR3 consists of 13 residues. The V and J ends lost 6 bases and 1 base respectively, with 6 bases between them. Germline loops: CDR1 SNHLY, CDR2 FYNNEI. As DNA, the CDR3 is TGTGCCAGCAGGCTAGAGAACACCGGGGAGCTGTTTTTT. This sequence encodes CASRLENTGELFF.

This clonotype was recorded at least ten times. V is TRBV29-1 and J is TRBJ2-6, with unresolved D. In germline, CDR1 is SQVTM, CDR2 ANQGSEA. The CDR3 totals 13 residues. Trimming stripped 4 bases from V and 2 bases from J, with 6 bases between. The CDR3 DNA sequence: TGCAGCGTTGTCCCCCCTGGGGCCAACGTCCTGACTTTC. This codes for CSVVPPGANVLTF.

Ten or more counts support this clonotype. The chain combines TRBV9 with TRBJ2-3; no firm D call. Trimming shortened V by 0 bases and J by 0 bases, and 8 bases separated the two germline ends. This CDR3 comprises 15 residues. Germline V gene data show CDR1 as SGDLS and CDR2 as YYNGEE. CDR3 sequence: CASSVVGGSTDTQYF. The DNA of the CDR3 is TGTGCCAGCAGCGTAGTCGGCGGTAGCACAGATACGCAGTATTTT.

The chain recombines TRBV19 with TRBJ2-2; weak D call: TRBD1 (5 bases). CDR1 is LNHDA and CDR2 is SQIVND in the germline V gene (reference sequence). This CDR3 has 14 residues. V lost 7 bases and J 7 bases, leaving 16 bases between the germline ends. This CDR3 is CASIARRGHGELFF. The CDR3 region has the DNA TGTGCCAGTATAGCCCGAAGGGGTCACGGGGAGCTGTTTTTT.

The chain carries TRBV6-1 and TRBJ1-5; D is ambiguous. Trimming pared 6 bases from V and 2 bases from J, leaving 14 bases between. This CDR3 has 15 amino acids. CDR1 is MNHNS, CDR2 SASEGT, per germline. In DNA form, the CDR3 reads TGTGCCAGCAGCGCGTTTGTTTGGGGCAATCAGCCCCAGCATTTT. Its protein is CASSAFVWGNQPQHF.

This sequence joins TRBV6-6 and TRBJ1-6; D gene ambiguous. Looked up from germline, CDR1 is MNHNY and CDR2 is SVGAGI (reference sequence). The V and J ends lost 0 bases and 6 bases respectively, with 12 bases between them. This CDR3 has 16 residues. CDR3 loop: CASSYSTGRSNSPLHF. Written as DNA, the CDR3 is TGTGCCAGCAGTTACTCAACTGGCAGGTCTAATTCACCCCTCCACTTT.

The V call is TRBV6-2 or TRBV6-3, the J call TRBJ1-2; 7 nucleotides match TRBD1. This CDR3 spans 14 amino acids. Germline V lookup: CDR1 MNHEY, CDR2 SVGEGT. With 6 bases clipped from V and 0 bases from J, the junction kept 4 bases outside the gene matches. The CDR3 region is CASRRQGANYGYTF. CDR3 nucleotides: TGTGCCAGCAGGCGACAGGGCGCTAACTATGGCTACACCTTC.

This clonotype came up many times. The chain carries TRBV6-5 and TRBJ2-7; 7 bases line up with TRBD2. The trim removed 4 bases at V and 0 bases at J, leaving 12 bases unmatched. The germline gives CDR1 MNHEY, CDR2 SVGAGI. This CDR3 comprises 17 residues. DNA of the CDR3: TGTGCCAGCAGTTTTGCTCCAATCGGGGGGTCCTCCTACGAGCAGTACTTC. This sequence encodes CASSFAPIGGSSYEQYF.

This clonotype was counted a few times. The rearrangement joins TRBV7-9 to TRBJ2-2, with unresolved D. V was shortened by 2 bases and J by 6 bases, with 10 bases between the two germline ends. CDR1 is SEHNR, CDR2 FQNEAQ, per germline (reference sequence). The CDR3 has 14 amino acids. The CDR3 reads CASSLIRAPGELFF. The CDR3 coding sequence is TGTGCCAGCAGCTTAATTCGGGCCCCCGGGGAGCTGTTTTTT.

Here the CDR3 DNA reads TGCAGTGCTTGGGGACTTCTCGCTACTGGGGCCAACGTCCTGACTTTC. Residues: CSAWGLLATGANVLTF. The rearrangement links TRBV20-1 to TRBJ2-6, with D possibly being TRBD2 (6 bases). V was pared by 5 bases and J by 2 bases, with 16 bases between. This CDR3 comprises 16 residues. Germline V CDR1 and CDR2: DFQATT, SNEGSKA (reference sequence).

This rearrangement joins TRBV27 to TRBJ2-3, with D perhaps TRBD2 (5 bases). The CDR3 consists of 16 residues. Germline V lookup: CDR1 MNHEY, CDR2 SMNVEV (reference sequence). Trimming cost V 2 bases and J 6 bases, with 18 bases left between them. The chain's CDR3 is CASSLSRAARGDTQYF. In nucleotides, the CDR3 is TGTGCCAGCAGTTTAAGCCGGGCGGCACGAGGGGATACGCAGTATTTT.

The sample holds a few counts of this clonotype. The chain recombines TRBV20-1 with TRBJ1-5; the D is unclear. Germline CDR1 reads DFQATT; CDR2 reads SNEGSKA (reference sequence). This CDR3 is 14 amino acids long. V lost 6 bases and J lost 2, with 14 bases in between. CDR3 loop: CSAPPGVGNQPQHF. CDR3 in DNA: TGCAGTGCCCCACCCGGTGTGGGCAATCAGCCCCAGCATTTT.

The chain is built from TRBV20-1 and TRBJ1-2; 8 bases match TRBD1. The CDR3 is 14 residues long. Germline loops: CDR1 DFQATT, CDR2 SNEGSKA (reference sequence). Losses at the gene ends were 2 bases for V and 0 bases for J; bases not matched to a gene: 2. The CDR3 sequence: CSARPGQANYGYTF. Written as DNA, the CDR3 is TGCAGTGCTAGACCGGGACAGGCTAACTATGGCTACACCTTC.